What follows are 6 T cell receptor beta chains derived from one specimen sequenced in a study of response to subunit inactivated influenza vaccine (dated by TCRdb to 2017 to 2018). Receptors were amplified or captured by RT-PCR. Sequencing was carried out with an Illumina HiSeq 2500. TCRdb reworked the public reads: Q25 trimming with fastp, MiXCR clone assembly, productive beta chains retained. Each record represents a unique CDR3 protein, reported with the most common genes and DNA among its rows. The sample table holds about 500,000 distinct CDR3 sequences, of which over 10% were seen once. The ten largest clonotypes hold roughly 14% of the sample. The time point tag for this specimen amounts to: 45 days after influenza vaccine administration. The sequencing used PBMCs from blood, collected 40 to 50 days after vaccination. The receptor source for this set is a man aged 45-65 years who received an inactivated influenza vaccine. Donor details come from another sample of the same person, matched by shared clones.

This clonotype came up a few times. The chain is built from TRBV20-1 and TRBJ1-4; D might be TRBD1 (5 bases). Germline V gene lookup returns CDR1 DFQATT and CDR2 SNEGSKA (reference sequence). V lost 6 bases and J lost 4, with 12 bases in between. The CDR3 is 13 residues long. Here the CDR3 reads CSARGRNNEKLFF. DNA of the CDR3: TGCAGTGCCCGGGGGAGGAATAATGAAAAACTGTTTTTT.

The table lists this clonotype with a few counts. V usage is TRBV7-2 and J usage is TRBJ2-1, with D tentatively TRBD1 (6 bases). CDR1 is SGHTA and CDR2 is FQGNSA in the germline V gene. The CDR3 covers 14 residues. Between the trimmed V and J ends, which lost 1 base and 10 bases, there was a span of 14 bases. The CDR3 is CASSLELGGYEQFF. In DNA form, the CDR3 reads TGTGCCAGCAGCTTAGAATTAGGGGGATACGAGCAGTTCTTC.

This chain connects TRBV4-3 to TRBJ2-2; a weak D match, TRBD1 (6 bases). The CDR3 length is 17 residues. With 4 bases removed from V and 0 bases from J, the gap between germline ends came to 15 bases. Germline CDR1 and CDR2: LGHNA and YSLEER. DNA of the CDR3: TGCGCCAGCAGCCGCGCATGGACAGTTCCGAACACCGGGGAGCTGTTTTTT. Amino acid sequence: CASSRAWTVPNTGELFF.

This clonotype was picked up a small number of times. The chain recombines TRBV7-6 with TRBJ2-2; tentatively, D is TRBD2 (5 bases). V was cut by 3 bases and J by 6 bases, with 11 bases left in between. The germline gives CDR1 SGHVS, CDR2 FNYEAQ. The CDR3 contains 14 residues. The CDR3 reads CASSLPGTAGELFF. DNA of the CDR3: TGTGCCAGCAGCTTGCCGGGAACTGCCGGGGAGCTGTTTTTT. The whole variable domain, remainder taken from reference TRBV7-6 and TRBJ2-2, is GAGVSQSPRYKVTKRGQDVALRCDPISGHVSLYWYRQALGQGPEFLTYFNYEAQQDKSGLPNDRFSAERPEGSISTLTIQRTEQRDSAMYRCASSLPGTAGELFFGEGSRLTVL.

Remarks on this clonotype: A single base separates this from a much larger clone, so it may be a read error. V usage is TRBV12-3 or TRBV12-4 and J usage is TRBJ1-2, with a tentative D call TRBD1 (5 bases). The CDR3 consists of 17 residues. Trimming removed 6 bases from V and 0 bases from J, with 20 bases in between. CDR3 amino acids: CASSHQIRQHANYGYTF. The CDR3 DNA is TGTGCCAGCAGCCACCAAATTAGACAGCACGCTAACTATGGCTACACCTTC.

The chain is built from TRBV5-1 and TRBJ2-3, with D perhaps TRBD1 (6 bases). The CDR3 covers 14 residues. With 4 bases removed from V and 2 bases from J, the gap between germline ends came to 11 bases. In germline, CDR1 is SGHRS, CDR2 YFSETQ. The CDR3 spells CASSQTGYTDTQYF. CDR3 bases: TGCGCCAGCAGCCAGACAGGTTACACAGATACGCAGTATTTT.